Listed below are T cell receptor beta chains from one sample, sequenced in a study of blood T cells in healthy people across ages. TCRdb itself ran the 5' RACE reads through MiXCR, one entry per CDR3 protein. The top ten hold 3% of the sample, which has roughly 800,000 distinct CDR3 sequences, around a quarter seen once. A further study also used this sample, focusing on T cells of mothers and their children.

Input material: blood. The origin of the receptors is a boy between 10 and 17 years old in good health. Both conserved end residues are part of each CDR3. A D gene is named only where the DNA matches it firmly. Rows may omit the clone size; those that give it use once, few, many or a size class.

CDR3nt	CDR3aa	abundance	j_gene	v_gene	d_gene
TGTGCCAGCAGCCAAGGCGCCGGGACAGGGTTCTACGAGCAGTACTTC	CASSQGAGTGFYEQYF	.	TRBJ2-7	TRBV14	TRBD1
TGTGCCAGCAGCTGGAGTTACGGAAATGAAAAACTGTTTTTT	CASSWSYGNEKLFF	.	TRBJ1-4	TRBV7-2	.
TGTGCCAGCAGTTACTCGGTAATCGGGACTAGCTCCTACGAGCAGTACTTC	CASSYSVIGTSSYEQYF	.	TRBJ2-7	TRBV6-5	TRBD2
TGTGCCAGCAGCCACTGGGGAGGAACGTCCTCTGAAGCTTTCTTT	CASSHWGGTSSEAFF	few	TRBJ1-1	TRBV3-1	.
TGCGCCAGCAGCTTCCTGGGAACTGGGGCCAACGTCCTGTCTTTC	CASSFLGTGANVLSF	once	TRBJ2-6	TRBV5-1	.
TGTGCCACCAGTGATGGCAGGCTGGCGGGGACCGGGGAGCTGTTTTTT	CATSDGRLAGTGELFF	few	TRBJ2-2	TRBV24-1	.
TGCGCCAGCAGACTAGCGGGGGCCAACAATGAGCAGTTCTTC	CASRLAGANNEQFF	.	TRBJ2-1	TRBV5-1	TRBD2
TGTGCCAGCAGTTTTATGAGATCGTCCGAGCAGTACTTC	CASSFMRSSEQYF	.	TRBJ2-7	TRBV28	.
TGTGCCAGCAGCGCGGGACAGGACTATGGCTACACCTTC	CASSAGQDYGYTF	once	TRBJ1-2	TRBV9	TRBD1
TGTGCCACGGGGGAAGGAATCGGTAGCGAGCAGTACTTC	CATGEGIGSEQYF	.	TRBJ2-7	TRBV28	.
TGTGCCAGCAGCCAGGGCCGGGGGGGGACAGAGCAGTTCTTC	CASSQGRGGTEQFF	.	TRBJ2-1	TRBV3-1	TRBD2
TGCGCCAGCAGCTTGGTTGTCGGGGGCGAGGAAGAGACCCAGTACTTC	CASSLVVGGEEETQYF	.	TRBJ2-5	TRBV5-1	.
TGTGCCGCACAGACAGGGACTAGCACAGATACGCAGTATTTT	CAAQTGTSTDTQYF	.	TRBJ2-3	TRBV10-3	.
TGTGCCAGCAGAAAAACTGGAACCGGGGAGCTGTTTTTT	CASRKTGTGELFF	.	TRBJ2-2	TRBV4-2	.
TGCGCCAGCAGCGAGGAAGGGACCACCGGCTACTTC	CASSEEGTTGYF	.	TRBJ2-7	TRBV5-1	.
TGTGCCAGCAGCCAAGTCGACGGGGACTTGGAGCAGTTCTTC	CASSQVDGDLEQFF	few	TRBJ2-1	TRBV3-1	.
TGTGCCAGCTCTTGGTCAACCTACGAGCAGTACTTC	CASSWSTYEQYF	few	TRBJ2-7	TRBV12-3/TRBV12-4	.
TGTGCCAGCAGCCCTCTAGGGCCCCCCACCGGGGAGCTGTTTTTT	CASSPLGPPTGELFF	.	TRBJ2-2	TRBV11-2	.
TGCGCCAGCAGCTTTGGACATGGAGGCTACACCTTC	CASSFGHGGYTF	.	TRBJ1-2	TRBV5-1	.